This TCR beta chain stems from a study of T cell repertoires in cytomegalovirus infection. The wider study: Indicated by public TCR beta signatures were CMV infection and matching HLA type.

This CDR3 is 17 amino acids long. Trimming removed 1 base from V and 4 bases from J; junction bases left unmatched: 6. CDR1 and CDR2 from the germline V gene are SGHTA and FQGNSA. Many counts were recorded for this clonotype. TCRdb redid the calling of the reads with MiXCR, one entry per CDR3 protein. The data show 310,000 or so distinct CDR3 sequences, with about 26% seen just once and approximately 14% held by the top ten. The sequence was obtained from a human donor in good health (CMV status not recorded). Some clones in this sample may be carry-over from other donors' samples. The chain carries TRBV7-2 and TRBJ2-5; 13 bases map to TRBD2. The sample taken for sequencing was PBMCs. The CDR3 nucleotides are TGTGCCAGCAGCTTAGTGGGGACTAGCGGGATTGGAGAGACCCAGTACTTC. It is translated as CASSLVGTSGIGETQYF.